These 22 T cell receptor beta chains came from one sample sequenced in a study of control samples from healthy donors and cancer patients. The assay was immunoSEQ multiplex PCR, and TCRdb's table has in-frame clones only and misses some. The sample records 170,000 or so clones, around nine tenths being singletons. Sequencing used blood. The receptors were gathered from a man aged 30 to 39 in good health.

The chain recombines TRBV28 with TRBJ2-1; D is uncertain. The CDR3 length is 11 residues. Trimming took 7 bases from V and 15 from J, leaving 16 bases between them. Germline V gene data show CDR1 as MDHEN and CDR2 as SYDVKM. The CDR3 here is CASKSRVAGFF. The DNA of the CDR3 is TGTGCCAGCAAGAGTCGGGTAGCCGGGTTCTTC.

This chain links TRBV30 with TRBJ1-6; D is unclear. Germline lookup yields CDR1 GTSNPN and CDR2 SVGIG (reference sequence). The V end was cut by 4 bases, the J end by 8 bases, with 9 bases between. The CDR3 is made up of 12 amino acids. The CDR3 sequence is CAWTGGDSPLHF. The CDR3 DNA reads TGTGCCTGGACAGGCGGTGATTCACCCCTCCACTTT.

This clone appeared a few times. The rearrangement links TRBV19 to TRBJ1-6; 7 bases are shared with TRBD1. After removal of 6 bases from V and 6 bases from J, the junction contained 8 bases not matched to a gene. This CDR3 spans 15 amino acids. Per the germline V gene, CDR1 is LNHDA and CDR2 is SQIVND (reference sequence). The CDR3 sequence is CASRNGQVINSPLHF. The CDR3 coding sequence is TGTGCCAGTAGAAATGGACAGGTTATTAATTCACCCCTCCACTTT. The entire variable domain, with the rest obtained from reference TRBV19 and TRBJ1-6, is as follows: DGGITQSPKYLFRKEGQNVTLSCEQNLNHDAMYWYRQDPGQGLRLIYYSQIVNDFQKGDIAEGYSVSREKKESFPLTVTSAQKNPTAFYLCASRNGQVINSPLHFGNGTRLTVT.

The V gene is TRBV28, the J gene TRBJ1-4; TRBD1 might be the D (6 bases). Germline V gives CDR1 MDHEN, CDR2 SYDVKM. The length of the CDR3 is 12 residues. V dropped 5 bases and J dropped 11 bases, with 12 bases sitting between them. In nucleotides, the CDR3 is TGTGCCAGCAGTGCCCGCCAGGGGAAACTGTTTTTT. It specifies CASSARQGKLFF. The complete variable domain, with remaining parts taken from reference TRBV28 and TRBJ1-4, reads DVKVTQSSRYLVKRTGEKVFLECVQDMDHENMFWYRQDPGLGLRLIYFSYDVKMKEKGDIPEGYSVSREKKERFSLILESASTNQTSMYLCASSARQGKLFFGSGTQLSVL.

This sequence joins TRBV9 and TRBJ2-2; D gene unclear. From germline, CDR1 is SGDLS and CDR2 YYNGEE. This CDR3 region has 13 residues. V lost 0 bases, J lost 3 bases, and 3 bases lay in between. This CDR3 is CASSVADTGELFF. Written as DNA, the CDR3 is TGTGCCAGCAGCGTAGCGGACACCGGGGAGCTGTTTTTT. Complete variable domain (other parts from reference TRBV9 and TRBJ2-2): DSGVTQTPKHLITATGQRVTLRCSPRSGDLSVYWYQQSLDQGLQFLIQYYNGEERAKGNILERFSAQQFPDLHSELNLSSLELGDSALYFCASSVADTGELFFGEGSRLTVL.

The J gene is TRBJ2-7, the V gene TRBV28; 7 nucleotides align to TRBD1. The CDR3 sequence is 13 residues long. Trimming removed 5 bases from V and 3 bases from J; junction bases left unmatched: 4. Germline CDR1 is MDHEN and CDR2 is SYDVKM. CDR3: CASSPGTDYEQYF. The CDR3 DNA follows: TGTGCCAGCAGTCCTGGGACAGACTACGAGCAGTACTTC.

This clone is a singleton in its sample. V gene TRBV19 combines with J gene TRBJ1-1, with D possibly matching TRBD1 (5 bases). The germline CDR1 and CDR2 sequences are LNHDA and SQIVND (reference sequence). The CDR3 contains 15 residues. Trimming shortened V by 2 bases and J by 1 base, and 11 bases separated the two germline ends. The CDR3 protein is CASSISGGGNTEAFF. CDR3 DNA: TGTGCCAGTAGTATATCCGGGGGTGGGAACACTGAAGCTTTCTTT.

The V and J genes are TRBV7-2 and TRBJ2-7; 10 bases match TRBD1. J gave up 6 bases and V 7 bases, and 18 bases lay outside the gene matches. The V gene's germline CDR1 is SGHTA and CDR2 FQGNSA. The CDR3 has 17 residues. The DNA for the CDR3 is TGTGCCAGCACGCTCTCCTTGGGACAGGGGAGTTTAGGCGAGCAGTACTTC. Translated, it gives CASTLSLGQGSLGEQYF. Full variable domain (remainder filled in from reference TRBV7-2 and TRBJ2-7): GAGVSQSPSNKVTEKGKDVELRCDPISGHTALYWYRQSLGQGLEFLIYFQGNSAPDKSGLPSDRFSAERTGGSVSTLTIQRTQQEDSAVYLCASTLSLGQGSLGEQYFGPGTRLTVT.

This chain links TRBV4-1 with TRBJ1-1; D is undetermined. CDR1 is MGHRA and CDR2 is YSYEKL in the germline V gene. This CDR3 has 13 residues. Trimming stripped 2 bases from V and 1 base from J, with 5 bases between. In nucleotides, the CDR3 is TGCGCCAGCAGCCAAACCAGGAACACTGAAGCTTTCTTT. It specifies CASSQTRNTEAFF.

In regard to this clone: Other DNA sequences within the sample encode an identical CDR3. The chain has TRBV7-9 and TRBJ2-2, with D possibly matching TRBD1 (6 bases). Germline CDR1 and CDR2: SEHNR and FQNEAQ (reference sequence). This CDR3 contains 13 residues. The V gene lost 6 bases and the J gene lost 5 bases, with 10 bases spanning the gap. This CDR3 is CASSLQGTGELFF. The CDR3 nucleotides are TGTGCCAGCAGTTTACAGGGAACCGGGGAGCTGTTTTTT.

The CDR3 sequence: CASTPRGQSSYEQYF. The CDR3 DNA sequence: TGTGCCAGCACCCCGAGAGGTCAGAGCTCCTACGAGCAGTACTTC. This chain joins TRBV6-5 and TRBJ2-7, with no clear D. Germline CDR1 MNHEY, CDR2 SVGAGI. The CDR3 loop spans 15 amino acids. Between the trimmed V and J ends, which lost 7 bases and 0 bases, there was a span of 16 bases.

CDR3 in amino acids: CATSRDLLAGIHNEQFF. The CDR3 bases are TGTGCCACCAGCAGAGACCTACTAGCGGGAATACACAATGAGCAGTTCTTC. The rearrangement links TRBV15 to TRBJ2-1; 10 bases fit TRBD2. Germline CDR1 and CDR2: LNHNV and YYDKDF (reference sequence). The V gene end was trimmed by 0 bases and the J gene end by 5 bases; junction bases not matched to a gene: 7. This CDR3 is built from 17 residues.

The V gene is TRBV30, the J gene TRBJ2-2; D is unresolved. The V end was cut by 0 bases, the J end by 4 bases, with 6 bases between. The length of the CDR3 is 13 residues. The germline V gene encodes CDR1 GTSNPN and CDR2 SVGIG (reference sequence). CDR3 loop: CAWSVRPTGELFF. CDR3 DNA sequence: TGTGCCTGGAGTGTACGCCCCACCGGGGAGCTGTTTTTT. Full variable domain (remainder filled in from reference TRBV30 and TRBJ2-2): SQTIHQWPATLVQPVGSPLSLECTVEGTSNPNLYWYRQAAGRGLQLLFYSVGIGQISSEVPQNLSASRPQDRQFILSSKKLLLSDSGFYLCAWSVRPTGELFFGEGSRLTVL.

This rearrangement joins TRBV30 to TRBJ2-3; 13 bases agree with TRBD2. The CDR3 runs 16 residues. Germline trimming cut 0 bases from V and 2 bases from J; bases unmatched to any gene: 2. The germline V gene encodes CDR1 GTSNPN and CDR2 SVGIG (reference sequence). The CDR3 is CAWSVGTSGTTDTQYF. CDR3 coding DNA: TGTGCCTGGAGTGTAGGGACTAGCGGGACCACAGATACGCAGTATTTT. Looking up the rest from reference TRBV30 and TRBJ2-3 gives the full variable domain: SQTIHQWPATLVQPVGSPLSLECTVEGTSNPNLYWYRQAAGRGLQLLFYSVGIGQISSEVPQNLSASRPQDRQFILSSKKLLLSDSGFYLCAWSVGTSGTTDTQYFGPGTRLTVL.

The chain employs TRBV4-2 and TRBJ1-1, with D possibly matching TRBD1 (5 bases). V was pared by 4 bases and J by 3 bases, with 15 bases between. The CDR3 is 15 amino acids. Germline V gene lookup returns CDR1 LGHNA and CDR2 YNFKEQ. In DNA form, the CDR3 reads TGTGCCAGCAGCCCCGATGACAGATCCTACACTGAAGCTTTCTTT. This translates into CASSPDDRSYTEAFF.

The CDR3 DNA sequence: TGTGCCAGCAGGGCCGGGACAGGGGGTTCGCCACCCCTCCACTTT. It yields the protein CASRAGTGGSPPLHF. The chain joins TRBV6-5 to TRBJ1-6; TRBD1 matches at 11 bases. This CDR3 comprises 15 residues. CDR1 and CDR2 (germline): MNHEY, SVGAGI. V was pared by 6 bases and J by 11 bases, with 9 bases of the junction left unmatched.

V and J are TRBV10-1 and TRBJ1-1; D is ambiguous. Germline V gene sequence: CDR1 WNHNN, CDR2 SYGVQD (reference sequence). This CDR3 has 14 amino acids. V lost 0 bases and J lost 1, with 6 bases in between. The CDR3 loop is CASSESPGNTEAFF. CDR3 DNA: TGCGCCAGCAGTGAGTCGCCCGGGAACACTGAAGCTTTCTTT.

This sequence joins TRBV25-1 and TRBJ2-7; 9 positions match TRBD1. This CDR3 is built from 15 residues. J was trimmed by 7 bases and V by 3 bases; bases with no gene match: 10. Germline lookup yields CDR1 MGHDK and CDR2 SYGVNS. CDR3 sequence: CASSDLGQGRKEQYF. The CDR3 DNA reads as TGTGCCAGCAGTGATCTAGGACAGGGGAGGAAAGAGCAGTACTTC.

The V call is TRBV10-3, the J call TRBJ1-1; D may be TRBD1 (6 bases). V lost 10 bases, J lost 4 bases, and 16 bases lay in between. The CDR3 extends over 13 amino acids. Germline V gene lookup returns CDR1 ENHRY and CDR2 SYGVKD. The CDR3 reads CATHGTGITEAFF. The CDR3 DNA is TGTGCCACACACGGTACAGGGATCACTGAAGCTTTCTTT.

This sequence joins TRBV5-1 and TRBJ2-1, with TRBD2 identical over 12 bases. There are 16 residues in the CDR3. After removal of 4 bases from V and 8 bases from J, the junction contained 10 bases not matched to a gene. The germline gives CDR1 SGHRS, CDR2 YFSETQ. The CDR3, as DNA: TGCGCCAGCAGCCCAAATCTAGCGGGAGGGCCGTATGAGCAGTTCTTC. It codes for CASSPNLAGGPYEQFF.

V is TRBV7-8 and J is TRBJ1-1; D might be TRBD1 (5 bases). Germline V CDR1 and CDR2: SGHVS, FQNEAQ. This CDR3 spans 14 amino acids. Trimming removed 5 bases at V and 0 bases at J, with 10 bases between. The CDR3 sequence is CASSQTELNTEAFF. DNA for the CDR3: TGTGCCAGCAGCCAGACAGAGTTGAACACTGAAGCTTTCTTT.

This chain links TRBV7-9 with TRBJ1-3; D gene unclear. The V gene lost 6 bases and the J gene lost 0 bases, with 12 bases spanning the gap. CDR3 length: 15 amino acids. From germline, CDR1 is SEHNR and CDR2 FQNEAQ (reference sequence). DNA of the CDR3: TGTGCCAGCAGTTTCTCAATGGCCTCTGGAAACACCATATATTTT. This encodes CASSFSMASGNTIYF. Full variable domain (rest looked up from reference TRBV7-9 and TRBJ1-3): DTGVSQNPRHKITKRGQNVTFRCDPISEHNRLYWYRQTLGQGPEFLTYFQNEAQLEKSRLLSDRFSAERPKGSFSTLEIQRTEQGDSAMYLCASSFSMASGNTIYFGEGSWLTVV.